This paragraph reports one TCR beta chain. Antigen unknown. The protocol was immunoSEQ multiplex PCR, while the TCRdb copy is restricted to in-frame clones and leaves out a portion. Among about 330,000 clones listed, roughly 85% were seen once. The donors were in the roughly 120-subject validation cohort, distinct from the roughly 600-subject first cohort. The data originate from a study of cytomegalovirus exposure and HLA in healthy donors. Study-level points and caveats: In the 130 or so validation repertoires, a later analysis found that first-cohort TCR clusters tended to co-occur. The listing of 150 to 200 TCR beta chains classed them as cytomegalovirus-associated.

The CDR3 length is 16 residues. The trim removed 3 bases at V and 2 bases at J, leaving 3 bases unmatched. Per the germline V gene, CDR1 is MRHNA and CDR2 is SNTAGT. This clonotype was sampled from a woman in her late teens or twenties in good health and CMV-seronegative. The specimen sequenced was PBMCs. V is TRBV6-4 and J is TRBJ2-1; 11 bases map to TRBD2. The CDR3 sequence is CASSDATSGTYNEQFF. The CDR3, as DNA: TGTGCCAGCAGTGATGCGACTAGCGGGACCTACAATGAGCAGTTCTTC.